This T cell receptor beta chain comes out of a study of T cell responses to AZD1222 COVID-19 vaccine. Data came from immunoSEQ multiplex PCR; TCRdb stores just in-frame clones and leaves some out. The sample includes about 110,000 clones, approximately 89% of them seen just once. Remarks on this clone: What it recognizes is unknown.

Findings and caveats of the study: Two AZD1222 doses significantly raised spike-specific TCR breadth and depth over controls. Donors were chiefly white British, with a greater number of females, and clonal diversity was perhaps underestimated. Unmutated variant regions are reportedly the target of nearly half of TCRs that are spike-specific. The CD4 TCRs associated with vaccination extended across spike and predominated at 160-218 and 743-854.

The CDR3 length is 15 residues. CDR1 and CDR2 (germline): MNHEY, SVGAGI. The V and J ends lost 2 bases and 1 base, in that order; junction bases with no gene match: 2. The sequence derives from an adult in good health. The chain links TRBV6-5 to TRBJ2-1; 7 nucleotides align to TRBD2. The material was peripheral blood, obtained on day 0 of MenACWY control vaccination. In nucleotides, the CDR3 is TGTGCCAGCAGTTACGGGGAGGGTTCCTACAATGAGCAGTTCTTC. It translates to CASSYGEGSYNEQFF.